This TCR beta chain was captured by sequencing in a study of blood T cell repertoires in COVID-19. Cohort 3 recovery required two negative PCRs, clearance, or symptom resolution. Authors' data handling: By means of reference gene primer amplification, nucleated cell counts were estimated. The method was immunoSEQ multiplex PCR; TCRdb's version includes in-frame clones alone and lacks a portion of them. The DNA was the basis for D and trimming; V, J and clone size are from that table. The repertoire consists of over 150,000 clones, with 80% to 90% occurring once and the leading ten covering approximately 9%. Germline lookup yields CDR1 GTSNPN and CDR2 SVGIG (reference sequence). V was trimmed by 2 bases and J by 6 bases, leaving 8 bases between them. The CDR3 has 12 amino acids.

The receptor's source is a woman aged 18-29 years who had recovered from COVID-19. The material sequenced was PBMCs or T cells enriched from blood (not recorded which). This chain uses TRBV30 with TRBJ1-5, with unresolved D. The DNA of the CDR3 is TGTGCCTGGAGTAATAATATTCAGCCCCAGCATTTT. Translated: CAWSNNIQPQHF.